The 30 T cell receptor beta chains given below trace back to one sample, sequenced in a study of blood T cell repertoires in COVID-19. TCRdb keeps only in-frame clones here, not all; method: immunoSEQ multiplex PCR. The table has roughly 350,000 clones, around 87% seen once; the top ten hold more than 9%. The specimen was peripheral blood. The receptors derive from a woman under 40 with COVID-19, enrolled during active disease.

The chain couples TRBV2 to TRBJ2-2, with 9 nucleotides matching TRBD1. The CDR3 is made up of 17 amino acids. Germline values: CDR1 SNHLY, CDR2 FYNNEI. Trimming at V came to 6 bases and at J to 4 bases, leaving 12 bases not matched to a gene. CDR3 coding DNA: TGTGCCAGCAGGCGACCCCCGGGACAGGGTACCACCGGGGAGCTGTTTTTT. Translation gives CASRRPPGQGTTGELFF. Drawing the rest from reference TRBV2 and TRBJ2-2, the complete variable domain is EPEVTQTPSHQVTQMGQEVILRCVPISNHLYFYWYRQILGQKVEFLVSFYNNEISEKSEIFDDQFSVERPDGSNFTLKIRSTKLEDSAMYFCASRRPPGQGTTGELFFGEGSRLTVL.

V gene TRBV5-5 combines with J gene TRBJ1-5, with D uncertain. CDR1 is SGHKS, CDR2 YYEKEE, per germline (reference sequence). Trimming removed 2 bases at V and 2 bases at J, with 14 bases between. The length of the CDR3 is 16 residues. The chain's CDR3 is CASSFLTGGGNQPQHF. As DNA, the CDR3 is TGTGCCAGCAGCTTCCTGACGGGCGGGGGCAATCAGCCCCAGCATTTT.

J is TRBJ1-4 and V is TRBV5-1, with 8 bases matching TRBD1. CDR1 is SGHRS and CDR2 is YFSETQ in the germline V gene. The trim removed 0 bases at V and 5 bases at J, leaving 3 bases unmatched. The CDR3 has 15 residues. The CDR3 region is CASSLGTGWNEKLFF. Written as DNA, the CDR3 is TGCGCCAGCAGCTTGGGGACAGGGTGGAATGAAAAACTGTTTTTT.

The chain uses TRBV7-3 and TRBJ2-3; 8 bases match TRBD2. The germline CDR1 and CDR2 sequences are SGHTA and FQGTGA. The V and J ends lost 5 bases and 8 bases, in that order; junction bases with no gene match: 6. The CDR3 is 13 amino acids. The CDR3 bases are TGTGCCAGCAGCGCCTTAGCGGGAACTACGCAGTATTTT. Protein product: CASSALAGTTQYF. Full variable domain (missing parts from reference TRBV7-3 and TRBJ2-3): GAGVSQTPSNKVTEKGKYVELRCDPISGHTALYWYRQSLGQGPEFLIYFQGTGAADDSGLPNDRFFAVRPEGSVSTLKIQRTERGDSAVYLCASSALAGTTQYFGPGTRLTVL.

The chain has TRBV15 and TRBJ1-3; D call uncertain. Germline V lookup: CDR1 LNHNV, CDR2 YYDKDF (reference sequence). V gave up 1 base and J gave up 0 bases, with 7 bases separating them. The CDR3 covers 15 residues. CDR3 residues: CATSRVAGSGNTIYF. CDR3 DNA: TGTGCCACCAGCAGAGTGGCGGGCTCTGGAAACACCATATATTTT.

The sample holds a few counts of this clone. This chain uses TRBV28 with TRBJ2-7, with 12 bases identical to TRBD2. The CDR3 sequence is 13 residues long. The germline V gene has CDR1 MDHEN and CDR2 SYDVKM. In nucleotides, the CDR3 is TGTGCCAGCAGTTCCTCGACTAGCGGGGGAAGTTTCGTC. Encoded protein: CASSSSTSGGSFV.

The V call is TRBV19, the J call TRBJ1-5, with TRBD1 matching 7 bases. The CDR3 is 14 residues long. J gave up 6 bases and V 3 bases, and 5 bases lay outside the gene matches. The germline CDR1 and CDR2 sequences are LNHDA and SQIVND (reference sequence). The CDR3 here is CASSMKGAGQPQHF. The DNA for the CDR3 is TGTGCCAGTAGTATGAAGGGGGCTGGTCAGCCCCAGCATTTT.

As DNA, the CDR3 is TGTGCCAGCAGCGCACAGGGGGCGGGAAACACCATATATTTT. Translated: CASSAQGAGNTIYF. The chain combines TRBV13 with TRBJ1-3, with 9 bases matching TRBD1. The CDR3 contains 14 residues. J was trimmed by 4 bases and V by 5 bases; bases with no gene match: 3. Per germline, CDR1 PRHDT and CDR2 FYEKMQ (reference sequence).

The chain links TRBV4-1 to TRBJ1-4, with D tentatively TRBD1 (6 bases). V dropped 0 bases and J dropped 8 bases, with 13 bases sitting between them. The length of the CDR3 is 15 residues. Germline assignment: CDR1 MGHRA and CDR2 YSYEKL. CDR3 protein: CASSQDLVRGEKLFF. The CDR3 nucleotides read TGCGCCAGCAGCCAAGATTTGGTCAGGGGCGAAAAACTGTTTTTT.

This sequence joins TRBV6-5 and TRBJ2-7; D is unresolved. This CDR3 comprises 12 residues. In germline, CDR1 is MNHEY, CDR2 SVGAGI. The V end was cut by 5 bases, the J end by 1 base, with 6 bases between. The CDR3 sequence: CASSTESYEQYF. The CDR3 bases are TGTGCCAGCAGTACAGAGTCCTACGAGCAGTACTTC.

The CDR3 sequence is CASSVNLQGPPQHF. The CDR3 nucleotides read TGTGCCAGTAGTGTAAACCTACAGGGGCCGCCCCAGCATTTT. The chain employs TRBV19 and TRBJ1-5, with 7 bases fitting TRBD1. V shed 5 bases and J 9 bases; nucleotides not matched to a gene: 10. There are 14 residues in the CDR3. CDR1 is LNHDA and CDR2 is SQIVND in the germline V gene (reference sequence).

A single count supports this clone. The chain joins TRBV19 to TRBJ2-7; possibly TRBD2 for D (6 bases). Germline CDR1 reads LNHDA; CDR2 reads SQIVND (reference sequence). The V end lost 10 bases, the J end lost 4 bases, and 11 bases lay between the germline ends. The CDR3 runs to 11 residues. The chain's CDR3 is CAIGTRYEQYF. In DNA form, the CDR3 reads TGTGCCATAGGGACTCGTTACGAGCAGTACTTC.

The rearrangement links TRBV4-2 to TRBJ1-5, with D possibly matching TRBD1 (5 bases). The CDR3 totals 14 residues. Germline CDR1 is LGHNA and CDR2 is YNFKEQ. The V gene lost 8 bases and the J gene lost 9 bases, with 20 bases spanning the gap. The DNA of the CDR3 is TGTGCCAGCGGAAATAACCCAGGGCTCCCGCCCCAGCATTTT. Protein product: CASGNNPGLPPQHF.

The table lists this clone with a few counts. Its ends do not fully match the called genes, so a read error is possible. This chain connects TRBV6-6 to TRBJ2-5; 7 bases fit TRBD1. The germline V gene has CDR1 MNHNY and CDR2 SVGAGI (reference sequence). The CDR3 has 13 amino acids. The CDR3 loop is CASSYSPTGTVDF. The CDR3 DNA reads TGTGCCAGCAGTTACTCCCCGACAGGGACAGTCGACTTC.

The chain has TRBV27 and TRBJ2-5; possibly TRBD2 for D (5 bases). With 4 bases removed from V and 2 bases from J, the gap between germline ends came to 14 bases. The CDR3 is 15 amino acids. Germline CDR1 is MNHEY and CDR2 is SMNVEV (reference sequence). The CDR3 region is CASSYLPPGQETQYF. The CDR3 nucleotides are TGTGCCAGCAGTTACTTGCCCCCGGGGCAAGAGACCCAGTACTTC.

This chain joins TRBV6-6 and TRBJ2-2, with 12 nucleotides matching TRBD2. The J segment lost 6 bases and the V segment lost 5 bases, leaving 7 bases of the junction unmatched. Germline CDR1 and CDR2: MNHNY and SVGAGI (reference sequence). The CDR3 is 16 residues long. CDR3 nucleotides: TGTGCCAGCAGTGGGAATCTAGCGGGAGGGCCCGGGGAGCTGTTTTTT. Translated, it gives CASSGNLAGGPGELFF.

The chain uses TRBV7-9 and TRBJ1-5; 7 bases line up with TRBD1. The CDR3 is 14 residues long. The V segment lost 5 bases and the J segment 12 bases; nucleotides outside the gene matches: 13. Looked up from germline, CDR1 is SEHNR and CDR2 is FQNEAQ (reference sequence). The CDR3 sequence is CASSPDREIGNQHF. In DNA form, the CDR3 reads TGTGCCAGCAGCCCCGACAGGGAGATAGGGAACCAGCATTTT.

This clone was seen only a few times. V gene TRBV2 combines with J gene TRBJ2-2; D gene unclear. Germline-derived CDR1 and CDR2 are SNHLY and FYNNEI. Trimming removed 5 bases from V and 0 bases from J, with 4 bases in between. This CDR3 region has 13 residues. The CDR3 coding sequence is TGTGCCAGCAGTCCTTCGAACACCGGGGAGCTGTTTTTT. This codes for CASSPSNTGELFF.

The V call is TRBV4-1, the J call TRBJ2-7; TRBD2 agrees at 11 bases. The J segment lost 10 bases and the V segment lost 1 base, leaving 9 bases of the junction unmatched. CDR3 length equals 15 residues. Per the germline V gene, CDR1 is MGHRA and CDR2 is YSYEKL. The CDR3 region has the DNA TGCGCCAGCAGCCAAGGTTGGCTAGCGGGAGGTCAACAGTACTTC. Its translation: CASSQGWLAGGQQYF.

The J gene is TRBJ2-1, the V gene TRBV24-1; 10 positions match TRBD2. The CDR3 contains 14 residues. The germline CDR1 and CDR2 sequences are KGHDR and SFDVKD. Losses at the gene ends were 3 bases for V and 7 bases for J; bases not matched to a gene: 2. For the CDR3, the DNA is TGTGCCACCAGTGATCCTAGCGGGAGTAATGAGCAGTTCTTC. It yields the protein CATSDPSGSNEQFF.

The CDR3 region is CAISPRSSGSSGGDEQYF. The CDR3 DNA follows: TGTGCCATCAGTCCTCGGAGTAGCGGGAGTTCCGGGGGCGACGAGCAGTACTTC. The V and J genes are TRBV10-3 and TRBJ2-7, with TRBD2 matching over 9 bases. Germline V CDR1 and CDR2: ENHRY, SYGVKD. The CDR3 spans 18 residues. V lost 5 bases and J lost 5; bases outside the gene matches: 19.

The sample holds one count of this clone. V and J are TRBV29-1 and TRBJ1-5; TRBD1 aligns across 8 bases. CDR3 length: 15 residues. CDR1 and CDR2 (germline): SQVTM, ANQGSEA. Trimming removed 6 bases from V and 7 bases from J; junction bases left unmatched: 14. DNA of the CDR3: TGCAGCGTCGACCCCGTGACAGGGGTTGTCCAGCCCCAGCATTTT. Encoded protein: CSVDPVTGVVQPQHF. The variable domain in full, completed from reference TRBV29-1 and TRBJ1-5, reads SAVISQKPSRDICQRGTSLTIQCQVDSQVTMMFWYRQQPGQSLTLIATANQGSEATYESGFVIDKFPISRPNLTFSTLTVSNMSPEDSSIYLCSVDPVTGVVQPQHFGDGTRLSIL.

This clone was seen more than once but under ten times. The rearrangement uses TRBV5-4 and TRBJ2-3; 14 nucleotides line up with TRBD2. Losses at the gene ends were 4 bases for V and 2 bases for J; bases not matched to a gene: 12. The CDR3 extends over 19 amino acids. Per germline, CDR1 SGHNT and CDR2 YYREEE (reference sequence). This CDR3 is CASSPGTSGRGGFTDTQYF. DNA for the CDR3: TGTGCCAGCAGCCCCGGGACTAGCGGGAGAGGGGGTTTCACAGATACGCAGTATTTT.

The CDR3 reads CASSKVVENYGYTF. The DNA for the CDR3 is TGTGCCAGCAGCAAAGTGGTCGAGAACTATGGCTACACCTTC. V gene TRBV21-1 combines with J gene TRBJ1-2. TRBV21-1 is classified as a pseudogene. This CDR3 comprises 14 residues.

The chain has TRBV6-6 and TRBJ1-2; 11 bases map to TRBD1. V lost 8 bases, J lost 7 bases, and 15 bases stayed unmatched. The CDR3 sequence is 16 residues long. The germline gives CDR1 MNHNY, CDR2 SVGAGI (reference sequence). In nucleotides, the CDR3 is TGTGCCAGCGTGCGGGGGCGGACAGGGGGCGTCGGTGGCTACACCTTC. This encodes CASVRGRTGGVGGYTF.

This chain joins TRBV6-5 and TRBJ2-3, with 8 bases that match TRBD2. The V gene end was trimmed by 6 bases and the J gene end by 4 bases; junction bases not matched to a gene: 6. This CDR3 region has 14 residues. Germline V gives CDR1 MNHEY, CDR2 SVGAGI. The CDR3 loop is CASRSSGRADTQYF. The CDR3 DNA sequence: TGTGCCAGCAGGTCGAGCGGGAGAGCAGATACGCAGTATTTT.

The chain couples TRBV4-1 to TRBJ2-4; TRBD1 is a possible D gene (7 bases). Between the trimmed V and J ends, which lost 2 bases and 4 bases, there was a span of 9 bases. CDR3 size: 14 residues. Germline assignment: CDR1 MGHRA and CDR2 YSYEKL. CDR3 residues: CASSQQGGKNIQYF. The CDR3 DNA reads TGCGCCAGCAGCCAACAGGGGGGTAAAAACATTCAGTACTTC.

V is TRBV28 and J is TRBJ2-7; D remains unclear. This CDR3 region has 13 residues. Germline-derived CDR1 and CDR2 are MDHEN and SYDVKM. V lost 5 bases to trimming and J lost 5 bases, with 13 bases between them. In DNA form, the CDR3 reads TGTGCCAGCAGTATGGTCTTGAGCAACGAGCAGTACTTC. It is translated as CASSMVLSNEQYF.

The DNA of the CDR3 is TGTGCCAGCAGTCGGACAGGGGTTTTGTACTTC. It specifies CASSRTGVLYF. The chain links TRBV6-5 to TRBJ2-7; TRBD1 aligns across 9 bases. There are 11 residues in the CDR3. V shed 5 bases, J shed 12 bases, and the junction held 5 bases outside the gene matches. Germline CDR1 and CDR2: MNHEY and SVGAGI.

This chain uses TRBV5-1 with TRBJ2-1; D might be TRBD2 (5 bases). CDR3 length: 14 amino acids. Germline CDR1 reads SGHRS; CDR2 reads YFSETQ. Trimming took off 0 bases at V and 4 bases at J, with 8 bases between the two ends. CDR3 sequence: CASSLEGGYNEQFF. CDR3 sequence (DNA): TGCGCCAGCAGCTTGGAAGGAGGATACAATGAGCAGTTCTTC.